The source of this TCR beta chain is a study of long-term antiretroviral therapy in people with HIV. About the research overall: It was about a decade after the earliest samples that the 2015 immediate-ART recommendation appeared. The study's findings and limits: The clones with expansion before ART were dominant in the repertoire at all time points. Relative to control repertoires, HIV repertoires exhibited narrower CDR3 length ranges.

Running of the v3.0 immunoSEQ assay took place at survey level. Each sample had sequencing targeting about 40,000-50,000 T-cell genomes. The method was immunoSEQ multiplex PCR; TCRdb's version includes in-frame clones alone and lacks a portion of them. The table records under 45,000 clones, 85% of them present only once. Points on this clone: What it binds is unknown.

The CDR3 is 17 residues long. Looked up from germline, CDR1 is KGHSH and CDR2 is LQKENI. The V and J ends lost 6 bases and 1 base, in that order; junction bases with no gene match: 12. The source of this sequence is a woman aged 45-59 years with HIV. The sequenced sample was unsorted PBMCs, obtained 3.1 years after starting antiretroviral therapy. The chain couples TRBV18 to TRBJ2-3, with TRBD2 matching 8 bases. This CDR3 reads CASSSQTAGAGTDTQYF. The CDR3 DNA reads as TGTGCCAGCTCGTCGCAGACAGCGGGGGCCGGCACAGATACGCAGTATTTT.